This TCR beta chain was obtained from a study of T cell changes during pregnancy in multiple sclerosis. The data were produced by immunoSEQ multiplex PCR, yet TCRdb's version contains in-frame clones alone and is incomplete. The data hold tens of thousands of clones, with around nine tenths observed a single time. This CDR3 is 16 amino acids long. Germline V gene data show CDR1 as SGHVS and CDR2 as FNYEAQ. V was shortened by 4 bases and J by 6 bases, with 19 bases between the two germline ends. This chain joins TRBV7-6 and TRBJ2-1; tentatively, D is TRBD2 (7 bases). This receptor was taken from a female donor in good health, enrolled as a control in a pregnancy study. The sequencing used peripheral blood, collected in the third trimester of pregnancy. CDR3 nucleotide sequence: TGTGCCAGCAGCTCGCCCTTAACGGGGGGCTTCAATGAGCAGTTCTTC. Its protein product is CASSSPLTGGFNEQFF.